This T cell receptor (beta chain) came from a study of post-analysis software for immune sequencing data (dated by TCRdb to the mid-2010s). At the level of the whole study: The recorded disease courses included relapsing-remitting, secondary progressive and progressive-relapsing multiple sclerosis, and some patients had no subtype annotation. The multiple sclerosis patient repertoires were compared with more than 9 previously published healthy control repertoires from donors aged roughly 6 to 25 years. A subset of samples was prepared in parallel using single-end sample barcoding, then pooled and co-amplified after Illumina adapter ligation. Summary of the overall study and its limitations: Significantly higher frequencies in patients than in controls were found for about five TRBV segments, including TRBV5-6, TRBV5-1 and TRBV20-1. The multiple sclerosis patient group was slightly younger than the control group. Multiple sclerosis patients had significantly lower normalized Chao1 diversity than controls, a result that suggests substantial peripheral T-cell clonal expansion. When samples were clustered directly using the F measure, samples prepared in the same batch co-clustered strongly, which prompted a batch-effect correction.

The protocol used for the library was PCR. The sample was run on an Illumina HiSeq 2500. To reduce PCR and sequencing biases, unique molecular identifiers were incorporated into the TCR beta cDNA libraries. Roughly 0.5 million cDNA molecules were obtained per 1 to 10 million input T cells, so each molecule approximated one T cell. The patient libraries were prepared and sequenced with the same protocol used for the earlier healthy control dataset. Within a given batch, samples were prepared together, multiplexed and sequenced on the same HiSeq lane. Regarding the original processing steps: Raw barcoded reads were processed with MIGEC, and single-read molecular identifier groups were discarded before consensus assembly and CDR3 extraction. Clonotype tables were post-analysed with VDJtools, normalizing diversity by down-sampling all datasets to the smallest sample size. In repertoire overlap clustering, CDR3 amino acid sequences, but not nucleotide sequences, were matched to correct batch-related cross-sample contamination. TCRdb reworked the public reads: Q25 trimming with fastp, MiXCR clone assembly, productive beta chains retained. Each CDR3 protein gets just one entry, which takes the most common genes and DNA from the rows behind it. TCRdb's processing, not the study's, gives the V and J calls here. This sample holds about 430,000 distinct CDR3 sequences; 30% to 45% were observed only once. Of the sample, 7.6% falls within the top ten clones.

Regarding this clonotype: No antigen is known for it. One base away there is no much larger clone; base qualities are not given.

Reading from cysteine to phenylalanine, the CDR3 counts 13 amino acids. Only the CDR3 part of the read is kept: 39 bases, read in frame from the first base. V is reduced by 1 base and J by 8 bases, leaving a spacing of 8 bases between them. TCR beta repertoires were profiled from peripheral blood of approximately 13 young patients with multiple sclerosis to demonstrate the VDJtools post-analysis software. The patients with multiple sclerosis were children and adolescents between roughly 6 and 17 years of age. This sequence uses TRBV12-3 or TRBV12-4 and TRBJ1-4; the D gene is not confidently resolved. This clonotype was obtained from a girl aged 2 to 10 with multiple sclerosis. Specimen: blood. The CDR3 here reads CASSLVGREKLFF. Read as DNA, the sequence is TGTGCCAGCAGTTTAGTGGGTAGAGAAAAACTGTTTTTT.